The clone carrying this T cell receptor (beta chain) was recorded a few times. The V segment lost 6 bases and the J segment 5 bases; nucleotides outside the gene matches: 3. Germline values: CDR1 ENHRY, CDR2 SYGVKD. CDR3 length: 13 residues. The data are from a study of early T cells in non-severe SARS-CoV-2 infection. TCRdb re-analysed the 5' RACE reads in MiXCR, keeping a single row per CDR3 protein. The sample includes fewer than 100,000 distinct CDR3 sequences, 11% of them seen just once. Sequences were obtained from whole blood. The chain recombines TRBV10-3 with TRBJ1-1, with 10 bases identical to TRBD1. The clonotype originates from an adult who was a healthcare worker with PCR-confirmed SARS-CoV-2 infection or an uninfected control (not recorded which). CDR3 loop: CAISGTGDTEAFF. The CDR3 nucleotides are TGTGCCATCAGCGGGACAGGGGATACTGAAGCTTTCTTT.